The clone carrying this T cell receptor (beta chain) showed up many times. Its specificity is unknown. It was template switching that added a universal primer site, and there were unique molecular identifiers on the cDNA. In TCRdb, the 5' RACE reads were re-called with MiXCR into one record per CDR3 protein. The repertoire holds roughly 710,000 distinct CDR3 sequences, with around 6% as singletons. The CDR3 is made up of 13 amino acids. V lost 8 bases to trimming and J lost 3 bases, with 10 bases between them. CDR1 MDHEN and CDR2 SYDVKM come from the germline V gene. This sample was taken from a study of identical twins. Study findings and constraints: Twins' excess sharing was less marked for out-of-frame beta sequences. Donors were not followed over many years; analysis was cross-sectional.

Sequencing was performed on naive T cells sorted from blood. The source is a man between 18 and 35 years old in good health. This rearrangement joins TRBV28 to TRBJ2-2; D perhaps matches TRBD2 (6 bases). CDR3 protein: CASVERDTGELFF. DNA for the CDR3: TGTGCCAGCGTGGAGCGGGACACCGGGGAGCTGTTTTTT.